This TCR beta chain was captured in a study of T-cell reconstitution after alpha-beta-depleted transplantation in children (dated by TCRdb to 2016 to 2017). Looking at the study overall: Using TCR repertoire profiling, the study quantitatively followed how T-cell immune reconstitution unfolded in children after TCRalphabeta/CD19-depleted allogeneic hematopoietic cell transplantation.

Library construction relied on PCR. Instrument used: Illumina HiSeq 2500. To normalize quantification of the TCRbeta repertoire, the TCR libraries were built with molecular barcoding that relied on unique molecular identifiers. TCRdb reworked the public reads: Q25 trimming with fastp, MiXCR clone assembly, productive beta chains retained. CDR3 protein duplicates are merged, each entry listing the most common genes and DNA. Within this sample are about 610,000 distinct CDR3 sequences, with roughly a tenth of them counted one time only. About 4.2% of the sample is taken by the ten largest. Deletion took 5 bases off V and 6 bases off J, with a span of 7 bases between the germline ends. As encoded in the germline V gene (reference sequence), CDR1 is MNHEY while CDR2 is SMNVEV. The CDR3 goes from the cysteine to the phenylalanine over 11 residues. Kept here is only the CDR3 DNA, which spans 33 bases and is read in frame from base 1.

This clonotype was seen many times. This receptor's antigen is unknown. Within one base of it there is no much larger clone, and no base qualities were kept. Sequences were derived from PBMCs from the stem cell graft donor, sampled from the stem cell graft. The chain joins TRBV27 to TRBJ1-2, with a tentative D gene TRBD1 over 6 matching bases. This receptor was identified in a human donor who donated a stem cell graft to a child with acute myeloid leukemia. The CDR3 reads CASSQGHGYTF. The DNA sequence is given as TGTGCCAGCAGTCAGGGGCATGGCTACACCTTC.